The rows below give T cell receptor beta chains drawn from one sample of a study of shared clonotypes between healthy human individuals. Sequencing was performed with immunoSEQ multiplex PCR; in TCRdb, only in-frame clones are kept and a portion is missing. Of some 2,000,000 clones in the sample, roughly 95% were seen once. Sequenced sample: naive CD4+ T cells sorted from blood. The source is a man between 18 and 29 years old in good health. CDR3s include the opening cysteine and the closing phenylalanine or tryptophan. Size tells how often a clone was seen (once, few, many) or the class of an expanded clone, and some rows leave it out.

>TRBJ2-1|NA|TRBV5-1
CASRLKEGQFF
>TRBJ2-1|once|TRBV11-2
CASSQRLAGSINEQFF
>TRBJ2-5|NA|TRBV11-2
CASTYSGVGETQYF
>TRBJ2-3|once|TRBV6-1
CASSGGNTQYF
>TRBJ1-1|few|TRBV13
CASSGDRAIEAFF
>TRBJ2-7|NA|TRBV7-9
CASSLAGYYEQYF
>TRBJ1-1|NA|TRBV25-1
CASSGHGTANTEAFF
>TRBJ2-3|NA|TRBV2
CASRVDTDTQYF
>TRBJ2-7|NA|TRBV5-4
CASSKGGTSSGSYEQYF
>TRBJ1-2|NA|TRBV29-1
CSVDQGLKGGYTF
>TRBJ2-3|NA|TRBV7-8
CASSLGATDTQYF
>TRBJ2-2|NA|TRBV6-5
CASSYEGMRTGELFF
>TRBJ1-1|once|TRBV9
CASSPTGRAVSNTEAFF
>TRBJ2-6|NA|TRBV19
CASSIWTGGTNVLTF
>TRBJ1-1|NA|TRBV6-1
CASSYIWTTF
>TRBJ2-7|NA|TRBV29-1
CSVVEEEGYEQYF
>TRBJ2-7|once|TRBV5-1
CASSLESGAPYEQYF
>TRBJ1-1|NA|TRBV7-9
CASSFRDLQGVRGVTEAFF
>TRBJ2-1|NA|TRBV7-8
CASTRTGTSGTYNEQFF
>TRBJ2-6|NA|TRBV5-1
CASSAGTGADSGANVLTF
>TRBJ2-3|NA|TRBV5-1
CASSRLAASTDTQYF
>TRBJ1-3|NA|TRBV6-1
CASTEGTVSGNTIYF
>TRBJ1-2|NA|TRBV2
CASSEFSANYGYTF
>TRBJ2-1|NA|TRBV27
CASTFSGEYNEQFF
>TRBJ2-7|NA|TRBV7-2
CASSPSGSGRAEQYF
>TRBJ1-2|NA|TRBV5-8
CASSLARVGYGYTF
>TRBJ2-5|NA|TRBV10-2
CASSQQGKETQYF
>TRBJ2-1|NA|TRBV2
CASKGGVYSLSSYNEQFF
>TRBJ1-1|NA|TRBV7-9
CASSLDTRYGPTEAFF
>TRBJ2-7|NA|TRBV28
CAIRRVAAAYEQYF
>TRBJ2-2|NA|TRBV5-6
CASSLKGVAGELFF
>TRBJ2-3|NA|TRBV5-1
CASSLQPGRGAGTQYF
>TRBJ1-5|NA|TRBV18
CASSLDSNQPQHF
>TRBJ2-3|NA|TRBV27
CASSPWADTQYF
>TRBJ2-1|NA|TRBV4-3
CASSQDLRDRNEQFF
>TRBJ1-1|once|TRBV11-2
CASSTLRGRVEAFF
>TRBJ1-1|NA|TRBV7-9
CASSSFPVGATEAFF
>TRBJ1-1|NA|TRBV5-1
CASSPGTENTEAFF
>TRBJ2-2|NA|TRBV11-2
CASSSPSSGPNTGELFF
>TRBJ2-2|NA|TRBV5-1
CASSLASGSSGELFF
>TRBJ2-1|NA|TRBV2
CASRTGLSSSYNEQFF
>TRBJ1-1|NA|TRBV28
CASSLGGMNTEAFF
>TRBJ2-1|NA|TRBV5-1
CASSGGRTEGEQFF
>TRBJ1-4|NA|TRBV10-3
CAISVKMSSGTGGDEKLFF
>TRBJ2-1|once|TRBV7-2
CASSPYSNRDEQFF